The clone carrying this T cell receptor (beta chain) was seen many times. Alpha and beta chains were covered, as first-strand cDNA relied on TRAV- and TRBV-specific primers. A roughly 22-cycle PCR with a constant-region primer and V-primer adapter amplified TCRs. The isolated mRNA underwent amplification through in vitro transcription. One entry per CDR3 protein results from TCRdb running MiXCR on the reads. Among about 84,000 distinct CDR3 sequences, around a sixth were seen once, and the ten largest hold 1.4% to 1.5%. The time point is: after trial treatment. Regarding treatment: LDRT plus nivolumab, ipilimumab, low-dose cyclophosphamide and aspirin (RACIN trial). The data were obtained in a study of low-dose radiotherapy and immunotherapy resistance in tumors. The sequencing here drew on PBMCs, taken after low-dose radiotherapy plus immunotherapy. This TCR was sampled from a male donor with prostate cancer.

This CDR3 is CASSGLNPVQFF. Written as DNA, the CDR3 is TGTGCCAGTAGCGGTCTAAACCCGGTTCAGTTCTTC. V gene TRBV19 combines with J gene TRBJ2-1; D gene unclear. Germline V gene sequence: CDR1 LNHDA, CDR2 SQIVND (reference sequence). The CDR3 consists of 12 residues. V lost 6 bases, J lost 13 bases, and 16 bases lay in between.